These 32 T cell receptor beta chains were sequenced from one sample in a study of T cells expressing NK-cell markers. For each CDR3 protein, TCRdb gives one entry from its re-call of the 5' RACE reads, without DNA. In total, the table holds 440,000 or so distinct CDR3 sequences. The sample was blood T cells: a sorted CD56 or NKG2C T cell subset, CD4+ or CD8+ T cells, or bulk PBMC T cells (not recorded which). These receptors all stem from a woman aged 18-70 years in good health.

The V and J genes are TRBV7-9 and TRBJ2-1; the D gene TCRdb calls, TRBD1, cannot be checked with no DNA. The CDR3 is 13 amino acids. Germline values: CDR1 SEHNR, CDR2 FQNEAQ (reference sequence). This CDR3 is CASRPGTANEQFF.

The chain has TRBV9 and TRBJ2-1; the TRBD2 assignment by TCRdb is unverifiable without DNA. CDR3 length: 15 residues. CDR1 and CDR2 from the germline V gene are SGDLS and YYNGEE. The CDR3 protein is CASSVGPYSGDEQFF. Full variable domain (outside the CDR3, taken from reference TRBV9 and TRBJ2-1): DSGVTQTPKHLITATGQRVTLRCSPRSGDLSVYWYQQSLDQGLQFLIQYYNGEERAKGNILERFSAQQFPDLHSELNLSSLELGDSALYFCASSVGPYSGDEQFFGPGTRLTVL.

The rearrangement joins TRBV6-1 to TRBJ2-2; TCRdb indicates TRBD1, and absent DNA this call remains unverified. Looked up from germline, CDR1 is MNHNS and CDR2 is SASEGT. CDR3 length: 14 residues. CDR3 protein: CASTKGRGTGELFF.

V gene TRBV7-8 combines with J gene TRBJ2-5. This CDR3 spans 12 amino acids. In germline, CDR1 is SGHVS, CDR2 FQNEAQ. The CDR3: CASSFGEETQYF.

CDR3: CASTTPGQGKETQYF. The chain links TRBV7-2 to TRBJ2-5; the TCRdb call, TRBD1, lacks DNA for checking. Germline values: CDR1 SGHTA, CDR2 FQGNSA. The CDR3 loop spans 15 amino acids.

The chain recombines TRBV12-3 or TRBV12-4 with TRBJ2-1; TCRdb's assignment of TRBD2 cannot be checked, as there is no DNA. This CDR3 is 14 amino acids long. Here the CDR3 reads CASSWLAGDGEQFF.

The rearrangement uses TRBV7-9 and TRBJ2-2; TCRdb's assignment of TRBD2 cannot be checked, as there is no DNA. Germline CDR1 is SEHNR and CDR2 is FQNEAQ (reference sequence). This CDR3 is built from 16 residues. The chain's CDR3 is CASSLLMAGVTGELFF.

V usage is TRBV6-5 and J usage is TRBJ2-1; as DNA is missing, the TRBD2 call by TCRdb cannot be tested. CDR1 and CDR2 (germline): MNHEY, SVGAGI. This CDR3 spans 16 amino acids. CDR3 region: CASSYGLAGERDEQFF.

The chain carries TRBV20-1 and TRBJ1-6. CDR1 and CDR2 (germline): DFQATT, SNEGSKA (reference sequence). CDR3 length: 13 amino acids. This CDR3 is CSAREPINSPLHF.

The V and J genes are TRBV18 and TRBJ1-5; TCRdb's D call, TRBD1, is unchecked because there is no DNA. Germline V gene data show CDR1 as KGHSH and CDR2 as LQKENI. CDR3 length: 16 residues. The CDR3 protein is CASSPQGQGGSQPQHF.

The V and J genes are TRBV12-3 or TRBV12-4 and TRBJ2-3; TCRdb gives TRBD2 as the D gene, but with no DNA this cannot be confirmed. This CDR3 spans 16 amino acids. CDR3 residues: CASRRASGGSTDTQYF.

This chain joins TRBV24-1 and TRBJ2-1; lacking DNA, the TRBD2 call made by TCRdb goes unchecked. Germline values: CDR1 KGHDR, CDR2 SFDVKD. The CDR3 length is 18 residues. The CDR3: CATSDFQGGPYSYNEQFF.

The chain carries TRBV28 and TRBJ2-7; TCRdb indicates TRBD1, and absent DNA this call remains unverified. CDR3 length equals 13 residues. The germline gives CDR1 MDHEN, CDR2 SYDVKM. CDR3 sequence: CASTITGSYEQYF.

The chain carries TRBV28 and TRBJ1-5. The CDR3 sequence is 15 residues long. Germline CDR1 reads MDHEN; CDR2 reads SYDVKM. The CDR3 is CASSLGRVVRQPQHF.

The gene calls are TRBV6-2 or TRBV6-3 and TRBJ1-6; the TCRdb call, TRBD1, lacks DNA for checking. Germline lookup yields CDR1 MNHEY and CDR2 SVGEGT. The CDR3 covers 14 residues. CDR3: CASSYQGGNSPLHF.

The chain joins TRBV15 to TRBJ2-5; the TRBD2 assignment by TCRdb is unverifiable without DNA. This CDR3 spans 15 amino acids. Germline V gene lookup returns CDR1 LNHNV and CDR2 YYDKDF (reference sequence). The CDR3 reads CATSSVRLIQETQYF.

The chain joins TRBV11-2 to TRBJ2-5; no DNA is available, so the TRBD2 call from TCRdb remains unchecked. CDR1 and CDR2 (germline): SGHAT, FQNNGV. The CDR3 runs to 15 residues. The CDR3 is CASSIPIAGGETQYF.

The V call is TRBV7-9, the J call TRBJ2-7; the D call of TRBD1 rests on TCRdb alone, since no DNA is present to check it. Germline CDR1 is SEHNR and CDR2 is FQNEAQ (reference sequence). The CDR3 totals 17 residues. This CDR3 is CASSLLDRDYVNYEQYF.

The rearrangement joins TRBV15 to TRBJ2-1; the TCRdb D gene call, TRBD2, has no DNA to confirm it. The germline CDR1 and CDR2 sequences are LNHNV and YYDKDF (reference sequence). The CDR3 runs 14 residues. The CDR3 sequence: CATSRPGLVNEQFF.

This rearrangement joins TRBV29-1 to TRBJ1-1; the TCRdb D gene call, TRBD1, has no DNA to confirm it. The CDR3 loop spans 12 amino acids. Germline CDR1 and CDR2: SQVTM and ANQGSEA. This CDR3 reads CSTGGQNTEAFF.

CDR3 amino acids: CASTALAAYNEQFF. V usage is TRBV19 and J usage is TRBJ2-1; TCRdb outputs TRBD2, but without DNA this stays unchecked. CDR1 and CDR2 (germline): LNHDA, SQIVND (reference sequence). The CDR3 loop spans 14 amino acids.

The rearrangement joins TRBV14 to TRBJ1-2; no DNA is available, so the TRBD1 call from TCRdb remains unchecked. Germline CDR1 is SGHDN and CDR2 is FVKESK. This CDR3 spans 17 amino acids. The CDR3 sequence is CASSQEPGRQGKNGYTF.

The chain has TRBV6-2 or TRBV6-3 and TRBJ2-5; TCRdb gives TRBD1 as the D gene, but with no DNA this cannot be confirmed. This CDR3 has 14 amino acids. Germline V gene sequence: CDR1 MNHEY, CDR2 SVGEGT. The CDR3 loop reads CAVWTGRTRETQYF.

The chain employs TRBV9 and TRBJ2-3; TCRdb names TRBD2, which stays unverified in the absence of DNA. Per germline, CDR1 SGDLS and CDR2 YYNGEE. The CDR3 is made up of 15 amino acids. The chain's CDR3 is CASSVNGGVTDTQYF.

V gene TRBV10-3 combines with J gene TRBJ2-2; the D call of TRBD1 rests on TCRdb alone, since no DNA is present to check it. CDR3 length equals 15 residues. The germline V gene encodes CDR1 ENHRY and CDR2 SYGVKD. This CDR3 is CAISETVAPTGELFF.

The chain couples TRBV6-6 to TRBJ1-1. Germline V gives CDR1 MNHNY, CDR2 SVGAGI (reference sequence). The CDR3 loop spans 13 amino acids. CDR3 protein: CASSYDGRAEAFF.

The V gene is TRBV28, the J gene TRBJ2-1; the TCRdb call, TRBD1, lacks DNA for checking. Per the germline V gene, CDR1 is MDHEN and CDR2 is SYDVKM. The CDR3 consists of 13 residues. The CDR3 sequence: CASRPTGIDEQFF.

The gene calls are TRBV10-3 and TRBJ2-3; TCRdb gives TRBD2 as the D gene, but with no DNA this cannot be confirmed. This CDR3 contains 17 residues. Germline V lookup: CDR1 ENHRY, CDR2 SYGVKD. The CDR3 spells CAINGVAGGPSTDTQYF.

The chain recombines TRBV5-1 with TRBJ2-3; TCRdb indicates TRBD2, and absent DNA this call remains unverified. This CDR3 is built from 16 residues. The V gene's germline CDR1 is SGHRS and CDR2 YFSETQ. CDR3 protein: CASSLRASGNTDTQYF.

The V call is TRBV7-3, the J call TRBJ2-3; the D call from TCRdb, TRBD1, cannot be confirmed without DNA. The CDR3 has 12 residues. Looked up from germline, CDR1 is SGHTA and CDR2 is FQGTGA. CDR3 amino acids: CASSTRQGTQYF.

V usage is TRBV9 and J usage is TRBJ2-1. The V gene's germline CDR1 is SGDLS and CDR2 YYNGEE. This CDR3 contains 11 residues. This chain's CDR3 is CASSVSNEQFF. Drawing the rest from reference TRBV9 and TRBJ2-1, the complete variable domain is DSGVTQTPKHLITATGQRVTLRCSPRSGDLSVYWYQQSLDQGLQFLIQYYNGEERAKGNILERFSAQQFPDLHSELNLSSLELGDSALYFCASSVSNEQFFGPGTRLTVL.

The chain couples TRBV20-1 to TRBJ2-5; no DNA is available, so the TRBD1 call from TCRdb remains unchecked. The V gene's germline CDR1 is DFQATT and CDR2 SNEGSKA (reference sequence). The CDR3 sequence is 18 residues long. This CDR3 is CSARDASSGGSYQETQYF.